The subject of this entry is one TCR beta chain. Antigen unknown. The read ends 3 residues before the CDR3 terminus; that terminus is restored from the germline J gene. This specimen belongs to a study of T cell clonality in common variable immunodeficiency. Study-wide results and caveats: TCRbeta clonality was increased in CVID versus healthy controls. Shared TCRbeta clones were fewer between CVID subjects than controls. Reportedly, TCR beta sequences from common variable immunodeficiency showed fewer deletions and N-nucleotide insertions.

Generated by immunoSEQ multiplex PCR, the TCRdb table keeps only in-frame clones and is missing some. There are about 28,000 clones in the sample, none observed a single time. CDR3 length: 14 amino acids. Germline V CDR1 and CDR2: MNHNS, SASEGT. Trimming stripped 4 bases from V and 4 bases from J, with 13 bases between. V and J are TRBV6-1 and TRBJ1-2, with D perhaps matching TRBD1 (6 bases). The TCR comes from a human donor with common variable immunodeficiency. The sample comprised peripheral blood mononuclear cells. The CDR3 loop reads CASSGRGLSYGYTF. The part of the CDR3 DNA that was read is TGTGCCAGCAGTGGCAGGGGCCTTTCCTATGGC.